One T cell receptor (beta chain) is described in this entry. Its antigen is undetermined. A much larger clone is a single base away; this may be a read error. They built TCR cDNA with 5'RACE template switching, a step that put in a universal primer site and UMIs. MiXCR, applied by TCRdb to the 5' RACE reads, yields one record per CDR3 protein. The sample lists about 320,000 distinct CDR3 sequences; approximately 4.5% were seen once. The data originate from a study of T cells after yellow fever vaccination. Study-wide results and limits: Although the secondary response was weaker, it peaked faster, at day 5 versus 15. Clonotypes appearing in both CD4 and CD8 compartments existed, and their share was small. A large majority of primary-vaccination clones showed up again after the booster (approximately 96% CD4, roughly 91% CD8).

This CDR3 is built from 14 residues. CDR1 and CDR2 from the germline V gene are SEHNR and FQNEAQ (reference sequence). V was trimmed by 3 bases and J by 6 bases, leaving 9 bases between them. The chain carries TRBV7-9 and TRBJ1-6; D remains ambiguous. The sample in question was PBMCs, obtained 15 days after the yellow fever booster vaccination. This receptor was identified in a man aged 18 to 30 who received the YFV17D yellow fever vaccine. The CDR3 DNA reads TGTGCCAGCAGCTTGGGGAGAAGTAATTCACCCCTCCACTTT. As protein: CASSLGRSNSPLHF.